Below, 7 T cell receptor beta chains from the same sample are listed, as sequenced in a study of cytomegalovirus exposure and HLA in healthy donors. The PCR ran on 60 Vbeta and 13 Jbeta primers. The method was immunoSEQ multiplex PCR; TCRdb's version includes in-frame clones alone and lacks a portion of them. The profile shows under 85,000 clones, less than 75% of them singletons. The sequenced sample consisted of PBMCs. Receptor source: a woman aged 25 to 39 in good health and CMV-seronegative.

This clone was detected only a few times. The chain carries TRBV6-5 and TRBJ1-1; D perhaps matches TRBD1 (5 bases). In germline, CDR1 is MNHEY, CDR2 SVGAGI. The CDR3 contains 14 residues. Trimming took off 10 bases at V and 0 bases at J, with 15 bases between the two ends. The CDR3 spells CATVDRPMNTEAFF. The DNA of the CDR3 is TGTGCCACCGTAGACAGACCGATGAACACTGAAGCTTTCTTT.

The rearrangement joins TRBV30 to TRBJ1-4, with D unclear. V lost 1 base and J lost 7, with 16 bases in between. The CDR3 is made up of 15 amino acids. CDR1 is GTSNPN and CDR2 is SVGIG in the germline V gene (reference sequence). This CDR3 reads CAWSGGGTTSEKLFF. Written as DNA, the CDR3 is TGTGCCTGGAGTGGGGGAGGAACCACGAGTGAAAAACTGTTTTTT.

The chain employs TRBV2 and TRBJ1-1, with D perhaps TRBD1 (5 bases). Between the trimmed V and J ends, which lost 7 bases and 3 bases, there was a span of 15 bases. Looked up from germline, CDR1 is SNHLY and CDR2 is FYNNEI. CDR3 size: 14 residues. In DNA, the CDR3 is TGTGCCAGCATCGGAGGGTTGGGGGACACTGAAGCTTTCTTT. Amino acids: CASIGGLGDTEAFF.

V usage is TRBV9 and J usage is TRBJ1-1; D is perhaps TRBD1 (6 bases). V was pared by 3 bases and J by 3 bases, with 12 bases between. The CDR3 covers 14 residues. Germline CDR1 is SGDLS and CDR2 is YYNGEE. The CDR3, as DNA: TGTGCCAGCAGCGGTCATCCAGGGGACACTGAAGCTTTCTTT. Protein: CASSGHPGDTEAFF. The complete variable domain, with remaining parts taken from reference TRBV9 and TRBJ1-1, reads DSGVTQTPKHLITATGQRVTLRCSPRSGDLSVYWYQQSLDQGLQFLIQYYNGEERAKGNILERFSAQQFPDLHSELNLSSLELGDSALYFCASSGHPGDTEAFFGQGTRLTVV.

The chain recombines TRBV5-1 with TRBJ1-2, with 7 nucleotides matching TRBD1. CDR1 and CDR2 (germline): SGHRS, YFSETQ. V shed 4 bases and J 4 bases; nucleotides not matched to a gene: 4. This CDR3 has 13 residues. In DNA, the CDR3 is TGCGCCAGCAGCGGGGACAGAATCTATGGCTACACCTTC. It translates to CASSGDRIYGYTF.

The chain carries TRBV5-4 and TRBJ1-1; 7 bases match TRBD1. Germline V gene sequence: CDR1 SGHNT, CDR2 YYREEE (reference sequence). This CDR3 is 15 amino acids long. Germline trimming cut 4 bases from V and 4 bases from J; bases unmatched to any gene: 10. This CDR3 reads CASSLNPTGVTEAFF. CDR3 nucleotides: TGTGCCAGCAGCCTAAACCCCACAGGGGTCACTGAAGCTTTCTTT.

J is TRBJ1-1 and V is TRBV5-5, with D tentatively TRBD1 (5 bases). The CDR3 sequence is 15 residues long. Germline CDR1 and CDR2: SGHKS and YYEKEE (reference sequence). V was shortened by 2 bases and J by 2 bases, with 13 bases between the two germline ends. In DNA, the CDR3 is TGTGCCAGCAGCTTCTTACAGGACGGCAACACTGAAGCTTTCTTT. Residues: CASSFLQDGNTEAFF.